A single T cell receptor beta chain is shown here with its context. Authors' processing steps: By means of reference gene primer amplification, nucleated cell counts were estimated. Profiled with immunoSEQ multiplex PCR; TCRdb holds only in-frame clones, not every one. D and trimming come from the DNA, and the V and J calls and clone size come from that table. Counted here are some 220,000 clones, roughly 88% occurring once; the ten biggest clones make up 9.7%. V was pared by 3 bases and J by 8 bases, with 13 bases between. The germline gives CDR1 MDHEN, CDR2 SYDVKM. The CDR3 is 14 amino acids. These data are taken from a study of blood T cell repertoires in COVID-19.

Material: peripheral blood. The rearrangement joins TRBV28 to TRBJ1-4; TRBD1 might be the D (5 bases). The origin of this receptor is a man aged 50 or older with active or convalescent COVID-19. The CDR3: CASSFPGRGEKLFF. The CDR3 coding sequence is TGTGCCAGCAGTTTCCCAGGGCGAGGAGAAAAACTGTTTTTT. Combining the CDR3 with reference TRBV28 and TRBJ1-4 gives the whole variable domain DVKVTQSSRYLVKRTGEKVFLECVQDMDHENMFWYRQDPGLGLRLIYFSYDVKMKEKGDIPEGYSVSREKKERFSLILESASTNQTSMYLCASSFPGRGEKLFFGSGTQLSVL.